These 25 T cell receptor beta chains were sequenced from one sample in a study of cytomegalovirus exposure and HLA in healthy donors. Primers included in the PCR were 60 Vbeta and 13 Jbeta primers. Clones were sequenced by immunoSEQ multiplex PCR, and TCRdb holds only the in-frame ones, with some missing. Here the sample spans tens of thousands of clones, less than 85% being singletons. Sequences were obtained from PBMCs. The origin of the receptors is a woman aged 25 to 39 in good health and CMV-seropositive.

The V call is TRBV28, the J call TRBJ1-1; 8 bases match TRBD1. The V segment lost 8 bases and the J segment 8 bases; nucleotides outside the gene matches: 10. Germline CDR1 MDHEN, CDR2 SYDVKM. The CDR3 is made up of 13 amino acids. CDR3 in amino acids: CASVNRGELEAFF. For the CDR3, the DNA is TGTGCCAGCGTCAACAGGGGGGAACTGGAAGCTTTCTTT.

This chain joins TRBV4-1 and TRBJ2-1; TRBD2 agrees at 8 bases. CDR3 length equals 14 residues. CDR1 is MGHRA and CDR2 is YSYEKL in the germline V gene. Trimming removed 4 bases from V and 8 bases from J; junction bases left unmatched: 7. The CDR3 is CASSLIGGVDEQFF. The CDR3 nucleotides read TGCGCCAGCAGCCTTATCGGGGGGGTTGATGAGCAGTTCTTC.

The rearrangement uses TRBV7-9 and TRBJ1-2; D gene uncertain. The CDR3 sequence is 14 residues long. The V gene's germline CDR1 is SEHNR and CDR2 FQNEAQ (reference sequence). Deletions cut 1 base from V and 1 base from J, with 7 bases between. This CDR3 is CASSLGDNNYGYTF. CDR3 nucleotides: TGTGCCAGCAGCTTAGGAGACAATAACTATGGCTACACCTTC.

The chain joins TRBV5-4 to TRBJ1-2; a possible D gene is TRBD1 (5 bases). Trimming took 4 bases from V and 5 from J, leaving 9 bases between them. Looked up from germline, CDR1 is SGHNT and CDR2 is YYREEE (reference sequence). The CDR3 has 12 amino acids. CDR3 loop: CASSGRGYGYTF. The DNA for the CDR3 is TGTGCCAGCAGCGGAAGGGGATATGGCTACACCTTC.

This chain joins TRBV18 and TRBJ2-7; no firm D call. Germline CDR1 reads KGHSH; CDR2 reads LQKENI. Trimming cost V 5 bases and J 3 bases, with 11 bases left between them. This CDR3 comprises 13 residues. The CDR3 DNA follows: TGTGCCAGCTCAACAGACACCCTCTACGAGCAGTACTTC. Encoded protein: CASSTDTLYEQYF.

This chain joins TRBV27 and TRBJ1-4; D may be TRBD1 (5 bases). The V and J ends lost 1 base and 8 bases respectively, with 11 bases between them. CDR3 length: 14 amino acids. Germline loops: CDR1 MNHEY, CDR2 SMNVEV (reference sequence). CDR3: CASSLFSQGEKLFF. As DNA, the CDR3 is TGTGCCAGCAGTTTATTCTCGCAGGGAGAAAAACTGTTTTTT.

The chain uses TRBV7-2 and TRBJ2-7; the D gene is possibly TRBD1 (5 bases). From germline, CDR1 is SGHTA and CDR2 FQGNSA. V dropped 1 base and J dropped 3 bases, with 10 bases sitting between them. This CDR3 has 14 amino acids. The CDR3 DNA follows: TGTGCCAGCAGCTTAGGGACAACCCTCTACGAGCAGTACTTC. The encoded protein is CASSLGTTLYEQYF.

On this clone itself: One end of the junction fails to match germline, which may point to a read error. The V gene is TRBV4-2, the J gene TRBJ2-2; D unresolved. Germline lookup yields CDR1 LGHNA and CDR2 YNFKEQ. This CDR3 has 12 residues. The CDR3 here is CASSLNTWELFF. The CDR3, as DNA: TGTGCCAGCAGCCTAAACACCTGGGAGCTGTTTTTT.

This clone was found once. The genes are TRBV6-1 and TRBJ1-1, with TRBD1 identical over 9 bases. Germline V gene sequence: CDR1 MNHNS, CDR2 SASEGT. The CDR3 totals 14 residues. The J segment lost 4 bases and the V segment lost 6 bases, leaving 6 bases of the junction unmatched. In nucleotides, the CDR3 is TGTGCCAGCAGAACAACAGGGGGCATCACTGAAGCTTTCTTT. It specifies CASRTTGGITEAFF.

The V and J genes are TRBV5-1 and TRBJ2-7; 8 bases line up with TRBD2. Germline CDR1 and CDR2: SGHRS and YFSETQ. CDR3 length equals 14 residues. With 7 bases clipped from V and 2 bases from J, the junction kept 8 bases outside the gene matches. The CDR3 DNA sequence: TGCGCCAGCGGGCTATCGGGACTAGCCTACGAGCAGTACTTC. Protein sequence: CASGLSGLAYEQYF.

The CDR3 DNA reads as TGCGCCAGCAGCCCCCTTAAACAGATCACAACTAATGAAAAACTGTTTTTT. This gives the protein CASSPLKQITTNEKLFF. The chain couples TRBV4-1 to TRBJ1-4; no clear D. V was trimmed by 4 bases and J by 0 bases, leaving 15 bases between them. This CDR3 has 17 amino acids. In germline, CDR1 is MGHRA, CDR2 YSYEKL.

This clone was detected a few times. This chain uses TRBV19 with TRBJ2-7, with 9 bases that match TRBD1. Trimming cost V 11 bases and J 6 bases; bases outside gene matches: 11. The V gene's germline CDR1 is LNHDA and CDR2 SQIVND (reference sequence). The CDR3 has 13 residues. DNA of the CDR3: TGTGCCCGCCACCCACAGGGGGCGGGCGAGCAGTACTTC. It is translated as CARHPQGAGEQYF.

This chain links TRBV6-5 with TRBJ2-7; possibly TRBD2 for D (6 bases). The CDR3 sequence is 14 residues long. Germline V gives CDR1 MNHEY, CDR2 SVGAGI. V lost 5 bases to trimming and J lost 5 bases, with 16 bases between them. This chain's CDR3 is CASSDPRGSHEQYF. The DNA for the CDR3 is TGTGCCAGCAGTGACCCCCGGGGGAGCCACGAGCAGTACTTC.

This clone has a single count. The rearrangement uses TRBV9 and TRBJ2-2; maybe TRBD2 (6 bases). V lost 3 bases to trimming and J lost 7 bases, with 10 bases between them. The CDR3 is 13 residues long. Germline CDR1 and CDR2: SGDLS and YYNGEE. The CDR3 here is CASSGRGSGELFF. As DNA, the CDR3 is TGTGCCAGCAGCGGCCGGGGGAGCGGGGAGCTGTTTTTT.

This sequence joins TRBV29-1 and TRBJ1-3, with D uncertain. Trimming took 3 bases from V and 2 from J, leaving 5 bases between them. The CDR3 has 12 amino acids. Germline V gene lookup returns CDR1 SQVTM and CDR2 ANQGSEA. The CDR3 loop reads CSVDGPGNTIYF. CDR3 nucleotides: TGCAGCGTTGACGGTCCTGGAAACACCATATATTTT.

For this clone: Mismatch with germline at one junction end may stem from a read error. This chain's CDR3 is CASSEYLRIIVDEIQYF. DNA of the CDR3: TGCGCCAGCAGTGAGTATCTGAGGATCATCGTCGACGAGATCCAGTACTTC. The chain has TRBV4-1 and TRBJ2-5, with no clear D. The CDR3 runs to 17 residues. CDR1 is MGHRA, CDR2 YSYEKL, per germline.

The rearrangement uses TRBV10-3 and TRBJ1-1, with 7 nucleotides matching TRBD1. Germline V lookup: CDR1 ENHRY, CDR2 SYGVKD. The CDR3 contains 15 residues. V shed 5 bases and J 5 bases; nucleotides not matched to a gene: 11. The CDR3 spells CAISHRGTGGTEAFF. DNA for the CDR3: TGTGCCATCAGTCACAGGGGTACAGGAGGGACTGAAGCTTTCTTT.

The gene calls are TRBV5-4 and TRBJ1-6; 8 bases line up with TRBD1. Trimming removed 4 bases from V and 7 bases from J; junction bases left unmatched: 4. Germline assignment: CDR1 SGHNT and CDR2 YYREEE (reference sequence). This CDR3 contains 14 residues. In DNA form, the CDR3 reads TGTGCCAGCAGCCCAGGGGGCATAAATTCACCCCTCCACTTT. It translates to CASSPGGINSPLHF.

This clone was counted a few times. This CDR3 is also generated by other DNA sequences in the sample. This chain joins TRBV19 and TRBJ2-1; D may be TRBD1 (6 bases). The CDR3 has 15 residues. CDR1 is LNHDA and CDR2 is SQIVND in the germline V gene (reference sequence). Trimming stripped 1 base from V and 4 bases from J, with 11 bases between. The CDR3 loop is CASSIVTGPYNEQFF. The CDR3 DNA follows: TGTGCCAGTAGTATAGTAACAGGGCCGTACAATGAGCAGTTCTTC.

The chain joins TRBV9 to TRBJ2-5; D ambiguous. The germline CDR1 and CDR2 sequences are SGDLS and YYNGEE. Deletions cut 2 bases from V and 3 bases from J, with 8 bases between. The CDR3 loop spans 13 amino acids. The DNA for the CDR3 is TGTGCCAGCAGCGTCTGGCCAGAAGAGACCCAGTACTTC. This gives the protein CASSVWPEETQYF.

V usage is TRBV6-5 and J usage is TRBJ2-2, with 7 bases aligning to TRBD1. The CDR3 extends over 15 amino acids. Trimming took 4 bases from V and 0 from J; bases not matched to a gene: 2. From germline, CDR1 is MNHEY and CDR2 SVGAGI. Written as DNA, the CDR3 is TGTGCCAGCAGTTGGGGACAGTCGAACACCGGGGAGCTGTTTTTT. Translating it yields CASSWGQSNTGELFF.

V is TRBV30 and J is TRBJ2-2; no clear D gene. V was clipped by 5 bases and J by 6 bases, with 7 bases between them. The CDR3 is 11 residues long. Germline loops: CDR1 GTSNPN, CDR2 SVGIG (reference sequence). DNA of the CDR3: TGTGCCTGGCGTGGAGCCGGGGAGCTGTTTTTT. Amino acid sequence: CAWRGAGELFF.

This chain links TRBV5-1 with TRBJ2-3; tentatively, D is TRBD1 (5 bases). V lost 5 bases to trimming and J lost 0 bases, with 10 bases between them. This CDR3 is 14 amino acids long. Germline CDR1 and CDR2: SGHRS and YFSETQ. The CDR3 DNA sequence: TGCGCCAGCAGACAGGACCTTAGCACAGATACGCAGTATTTT. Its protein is CASRQDLSTDTQYF.

The CDR3 sequence: CASSQTRTGKGWNYGYTF. The CDR3 DNA reads as TGTGCCAGCAGCCAAACACGGACAGGGAAGGGTTGGAACTATGGCTACACCTTC. The chain combines TRBV4-2 with TRBJ1-2; TRBD1 aligns across 8 bases. Trimming cost V 2 bases and J 2 bases; bases outside gene matches: 13. The CDR3 contains 18 residues. The germline V gene has CDR1 LGHNA and CDR2 YNFKEQ.

CDR3 amino acids: CASSLGGQLNNEQFF. The CDR3 DNA is TGTGCCAGCAGTCTAGGAGGACAGCTTAACAATGAGCAGTTCTTC. The rearrangement uses TRBV7-3 and TRBJ2-1; a possible D gene is TRBD1 (6 bases). CDR3 size: 15 residues. With 6 bases removed from V and 5 bases from J, the gap between germline ends came to 17 bases. Germline assignment: CDR1 SGHTA and CDR2 FQGTGA.